This entry is about one TCR beta chain. The assay was immunoSEQ multiplex PCR, and TCRdb's table has in-frame clones only and misses some. The sample includes fewer than 85,000 clones, around 91% of them seen just once. This specimen belongs to a study of blood T cell repertoires in COVID-19. Study in general: Material from acute and convalescent COVID-19 was sourced from the United States, Italy and Spain. Sources were T cells, B-cell-depleted T cells, or PBMCs; the material itself was cDNA or gDNA.

Sequenced sample: peripheral blood. The clonotype was recovered from a human donor in a cohort sampled during active COVID-19.

This CDR3 reads CASSLVSDTEAFF. The CDR3 DNA follows: TGTGCCAGCAGTTTAGTTTCCGACACTGAAGCTTTCTTT. This sequence joins TRBV12-3 or TRBV12-4 and TRBJ1-1, with D uncertain. Trimming stripped 1 base from V and 3 bases from J, with 6 bases between. The CDR3 spans 13 residues.